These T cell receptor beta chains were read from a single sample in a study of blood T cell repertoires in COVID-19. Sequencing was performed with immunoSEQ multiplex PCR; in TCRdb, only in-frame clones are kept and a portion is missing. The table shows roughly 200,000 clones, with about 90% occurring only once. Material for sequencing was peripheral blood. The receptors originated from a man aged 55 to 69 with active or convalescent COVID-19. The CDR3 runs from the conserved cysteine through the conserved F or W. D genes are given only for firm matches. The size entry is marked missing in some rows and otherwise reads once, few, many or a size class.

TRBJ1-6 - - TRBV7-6 CASRTRNSPLHF TGTGCCAGCAGGACCAGGAATTCACCCCTCCACTTT
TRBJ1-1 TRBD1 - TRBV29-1 CSVADRAGQINTEAFF TGCAGCGTTGCGGACAGGGCGGGTCAAATCAACACTGAAGCTTTCTTT
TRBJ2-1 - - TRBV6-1 CASSEGRVGNEQFF TGTGCCAGCAGTGAAGGCAGGGTGGGCAATGAGCAGTTCTTC
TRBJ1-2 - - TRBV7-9 CASSFPPSNYGYTF TGTGCCAGCAGCTTTCCCCCGTCTAACTATGGCTACACCTTC
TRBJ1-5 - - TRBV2 CATRGETDQPQHF TGTGCCACCCGGGGGGAGACCGATCAGCCCCAGCATTTT
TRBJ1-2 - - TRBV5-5 CASIRTGSNREGYGYTF TGTGCCAGCATCCGAACAGGAAGTAACAGGGAGGGCTATGGCTACACCTTC
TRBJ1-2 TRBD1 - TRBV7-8 CASSLVRTGALLGYTF TGTGCCAGCAGCTTAGTGCGGACAGGGGCCCTGTTAGGTTACACCTTC
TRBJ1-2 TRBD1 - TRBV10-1 CASSRDRGRLYGYTF TGCGCCAGCAGTCGGGACAGGGGGCGGCTCTATGGCTACACCTTC
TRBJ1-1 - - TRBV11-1 CASSFRNTEAFF TGTGCCAGCAGCTTCAGGAACACTGAAGCTTTCTTT
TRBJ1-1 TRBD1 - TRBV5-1 CASSPQGANTEAFF TGCGCCAGCAGCCCTCAGGGGGCAAACACTGAAGCTTTCTTT
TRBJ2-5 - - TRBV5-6 CASSLTPRETQYF TGTGCCAGCAGTTTAACTCCCCGGGAGACCCAGTACTTC
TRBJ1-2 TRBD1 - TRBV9 CASSIQGQVNSGYTF TGTGCCAGCAGCATCCAGGGACAGGTGAATAGTGGCTACACCTTC
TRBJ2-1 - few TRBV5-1 CASSLDGLPLLDEQFF TGCGCCAGCAGCTTGGACGGTTTACCCCTTTTGGATGAGCAGTTCTTC
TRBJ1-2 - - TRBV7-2 CASSLLDRYYGYTF TGTGCCAGCAGCCTCCTAGATAGGTACTATGGCTACACCTTC
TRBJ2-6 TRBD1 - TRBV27 CASSFRTGFTGANVLTF TGTGCCAGCAGTTTCAGGACAGGTTTTACTGGGGCCAACGTCCTGACTTTC
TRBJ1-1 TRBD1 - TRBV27 CASSRTGFRAEAFF TGTGCCAGCAGTAGGACAGGGTTTCGTGCTGAAGCTTTCTTT
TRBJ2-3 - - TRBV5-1 CASSPDDGGTQYF TGCGCCAGCAGCCCCGACGATGGAGGTACGCAGTATTTT
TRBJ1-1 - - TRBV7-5 CARSRWDRNTEAFF TGTGCCAGAAGCCGATGGGACAGGAACACTGAAGCTTTCTTT